The 29 T cell receptor beta chains in this list originate from one sample, sequenced in a study of control samples from healthy donors and cancer patients. The protocol was immunoSEQ multiplex PCR, while the TCRdb copy is restricted to in-frame clones and leaves out a portion. Among 150,000 to 190,000 clones listed, roughly 92% were seen once. The sequenced sample was blood. The receptors stem from a man aged 50 to 60 in good health.

Only one count was recorded for this clone. V is TRBV7-2 and J is TRBJ2-7, with D perhaps TRBD1 (6 bases). Per germline, CDR1 SGHTA and CDR2 FQGNSA. With 5 bases removed from V and 1 base from J, the gap between germline ends came to 15 bases. The CDR3 is 15 residues long. Written as DNA, the CDR3 is TGTGCCAGCAGCCGGGACATTAGAGTGTCCTACGAGCAGTACTTC. This sequence encodes CASSRDIRVSYEQYF. The full variable domain, completed using reference TRBV7-2 and TRBJ2-7, is GAGVSQSPSNKVTEKGKDVELRCDPISGHTALYWYRQSLGQGLEFLIYFQGNSAPDKSGLPSDRFSAERTGGSVSTLTIQRTQQEDSAVYLCASSRDIRVSYEQYFGPGTRLTVT.

The chain joins TRBV19 to TRBJ1-2, with 10 bases that match TRBD1. The CDR3 runs 17 residues. Germline assignment: CDR1 LNHDA and CDR2 SQIVND (reference sequence). V dropped 4 bases and J dropped 3; count of bases not matched to a gene: 11. The CDR3 DNA follows: TGTGCCAGTAGTACTCAACCCGGACAGGGGGGGTACTATGGCTACACCTTC. This encodes CASSTQPGQGGYYGYTF.

The rearrangement uses TRBV20-1 and TRBJ1-2, with 8 bases that match TRBD1. Trimming cost V 4 bases and J 8 bases; bases outside gene matches: 9. Germline loops: CDR1 DFQATT, CDR2 SNEGSKA (reference sequence). The CDR3 loop spans 13 amino acids. The CDR3 region is CSAIDRGTGGYTF. The CDR3 DNA reads as TGCAGTGCTATTGACAGGGGAACGGGGGGCTACACCTTC.

In this sample, this clone turned up once. The V call is TRBV4-1, the J call TRBJ2-3; 9 nucleotides align to TRBD2. The CDR3 length is 17 residues. J lost 2 bases, V lost 1 base, and 7 bases had no gene match. Per the germline V gene, CDR1 is MGHRA and CDR2 is YSYEKL. The CDR3 nucleotides read TGCGCCAGCAGCCAAGTGGCTGAGCGGGGGGTCACAGATACGCAGTATTTT. This encodes CASSQVAERGVTDTQYF.

The chain uses TRBV3-1 (or the pseudogene TRBV3-2) and TRBJ2-3, with D unresolved. Germline V lookup: CDR1 LGHDT, CDR2 YNNKEL (reference sequence). V was pared by 5 bases and J by 4 bases, with 7 bases between. CDR3 length: 12 residues. CDR3 bases: TGTGCCAGCAGCTCTTCCCCAGATACGCAGTATTTT. Encoded protein: CASSSSPDTQYF.

The chain links TRBV3-1 (or the pseudogene TRBV3-2) to TRBJ2-7, with D possibly TRBD1 on 7 matching bases. Trimming took off 4 bases at V and 0 bases at J, with 10 bases between the two ends. Per germline, CDR1 LGHDT and CDR2 YNNKEL (reference sequence). The CDR3 runs 14 residues. The CDR3 DNA reads TGTGCCAGCAGCCCGCGGGACAGCTCCTACGAGCAGTACTTC. This translates into CASSPRDSSYEQYF.

The chain employs TRBV12-3 or TRBV12-4 and TRBJ2-5; D is possibly TRBD1 (5 bases). Between the trimmed V and J ends, which lost 5 bases and 3 bases, there was a span of 10 bases. The CDR3 is 13 amino acids. The CDR3 bases are TGTGCCAGCAGTGTGGGGCTGAAAGAGACCCAGTACTTC. It codes for CASSVGLKETQYF.

The chain is built from TRBV7-9 and TRBJ1-1, with D uncertain. Between the trimmed V and J ends, which lost 1 base and 0 bases, there was a span of 9 bases. This CDR3 is built from 15 residues. Germline CDR1 is SEHNR and CDR2 is FQNEAQ (reference sequence). The CDR3 sequence is CASSLVLGLNTEAFF. The CDR3 region has the DNA TGTGCCAGCAGCTTAGTGCTAGGGTTGAACACTGAAGCTTTCTTT.

The chain joins TRBV29-1 to TRBJ2-7, with TRBD2 as a possible D gene (6 bases). Trimming left V 7 bases short and J 0 bases short, with 13 bases between. This CDR3 region has 13 residues. CDR1 SQVTM and CDR2 ANQGSEA come from the germline V gene. The CDR3 DNA is TGCAGCGGGAGGGGCGGAAGCTCCTACGAGCAGTACTTC. This encodes CSGRGGSSYEQYF.

V and J are TRBV24-1 and TRBJ1-2; D remains ambiguous. The CDR3 is 12 residues long. Germline assignment: CDR1 KGHDR and CDR2 SFDVKD. Trimming cost V 6 bases and J 2 bases, with 6 bases left between them. CDR3 region: CATSSENYGYTF. Written as DNA, the CDR3 is TGTGCCACCAGTTCAGAAAACTATGGCTACACCTTC.

This chain links TRBV19 with TRBJ2-4; D unresolved. The V end lost 5 bases, the J end lost 0 bases, and 11 bases lay between the germline ends. CDR3 length: 15 amino acids. Germline CDR1 LNHDA, CDR2 SQIVND (reference sequence). CDR3 in amino acids: CASSATVLAKNIQYF. The CDR3 DNA follows: TGTGCCAGTAGTGCCACAGTCCTAGCCAAAAACATTCAGTACTTC.

V and J are TRBV4-2 and TRBJ1-2, with a possible D match to TRBD1 (5 bases). The CDR3 runs to 16 residues. The germline V gene encodes CDR1 LGHNA and CDR2 YNFKEQ. V was clipped by 0 bases and J by 7 bases, with 18 bases between them. The CDR3 region has the DNA TGTGCCAGCAGCCAAGAGGCCACAGCTTGGGGGGGTGGCTACACCTTC. Residues: CASSQEATAWGGGYTF.

This clone was detected once. The chain combines TRBV9 with TRBJ2-7, with 9 bases identical to TRBD2. This CDR3 has 17 residues. The junction had 12 bases not matched to a gene; V was cut back by 4 bases and J by 1 base. Germline V gives CDR1 SGDLS, CDR2 YYNGEE. CDR3 nucleotides: TGTGCCAGCAGCCCGAGATGGCGGACTAGCGTTTCCTACGAGCAGTACTTC. It yields the protein CASSPRWRTSVSYEQYF.

The chain links TRBV19 to TRBJ1-5, with D uncertain. V was cut by 5 bases and J by 0 bases, with 11 bases left in between. Per germline, CDR1 LNHDA and CDR2 SQIVND (reference sequence). This CDR3 has 15 amino acids. Here the CDR3 reads CASSLRHVSNQPQHF. The DNA of the CDR3 is TGTGCCAGTAGTCTCCGACATGTTAGCAATCAGCCCCAGCATTTT. Together with reference TRBV19 and TRBJ1-5, the CDR3 gives the full variable domain: DGGITQSPKYLFRKEGQNVTLSCEQNLNHDAMYWYRQDPGQGLRLIYYSQIVNDFQKGDIAEGYSVSREKKESFPLTVTSAQKNPTAFYLCASSLRHVSNQPQHFGDGTRLSIL.

This clone was counted a single time. This chain connects TRBV10-3 to TRBJ2-6; 7 nucleotides align to TRBD1. Per the germline V gene, CDR1 is ENHRY and CDR2 is SYGVKD. This CDR3 comprises 15 residues. V shed 4 bases and J 4 bases; nucleotides not matched to a gene: 4. The CDR3, as DNA: TGTGCCATCAGTGTACAGGGGTCGGGGGCCAACGTCCTGACTTTC. Its translation: CAISVQGSGANVLTF.

The chain recombines TRBV7-2 with TRBJ1-3; D gene unclear. This CDR3 region has 16 residues. The germline V gene encodes CDR1 SGHTA and CDR2 FQGNSA. Trimming shortened V by 3 bases and J by 4 bases, and 16 bases separated the two germline ends. The CDR3 DNA reads as TGTGCCAGCAGCTTCGACTCGCAGGTATCAGGAAACACCATATATTTT. It encodes CASSFDSQVSGNTIYF.

V is TRBV28 and J is TRBJ2-5; TRBD1 aligns across 10 bases. Germline assignment: CDR1 MDHEN and CDR2 SYDVKM. This CDR3 region has 15 residues. The ends lost 5 bases at V and 1 base at J; junction bases unmatched: 4. CDR3 sequence reads: CASSTRQGAQETQYF. DNA of the CDR3: TGTGCCAGCAGTACGCGACAGGGGGCCCAAGAGACCCAGTACTTC.

J is TRBJ2-1 and V is TRBV3-1 (or the pseudogene TRBV3-2); D is possibly TRBD2 (6 bases). The germline V gene has CDR1 LGHDT and CDR2 YNNKEL (reference sequence). V gave up 1 base and J gave up 7 bases, with 11 bases separating them. This CDR3 comprises 14 residues. CDR3 sequence (DNA): TGTGCCAGCAGCCAAGGACTAGTAGGGAATGAGCAGTTCTTC. Its protein is CASSQGLVGNEQFF.

The chain uses TRBV12-3 or TRBV12-4 and TRBJ1-2; 9 bases match TRBD1. This CDR3 comprises 12 residues. After removal of 9 bases from V and 7 bases from J, the junction contained 6 bases not matched to a gene. The CDR3 spells CASNTGGVGYTF. In DNA, the CDR3 is TGTGCCAGTAATACAGGGGGCGTTGGCTACACCTTC.

The chain has TRBV9 and TRBJ2-5; tentatively, D is TRBD1 or TRBD2 (5 bases each). Germline CDR1 and CDR2: SGDLS and YYNGEE. V was trimmed by 3 bases and J by 3 bases, leaving 9 bases between them. There are 13 residues in the CDR3. CDR3 protein: CASSGGRKETQYF. Written as DNA, the CDR3 is TGTGCCAGCAGCGGGGGACGGAAAGAGACCCAGTACTTC.

J is TRBJ1-2 and V is TRBV5-1, with TRBD1 matching over 7 bases. V lost 4 bases and J lost 6; bases outside the gene matches: 12. The CDR3 extends over 15 amino acids. The V gene's germline CDR1 is SGHRS and CDR2 YFSETQ. The CDR3 loop is CASSPTSTGRDGYTF. The CDR3 nucleotides read TGCGCCAGCAGCCCGACGTCGACAGGGAGGGATGGCTACACCTTC.

This clone was counted a few times. The chain links TRBV7-2 to TRBJ1-1, with a weak D call TRBD1 (5 bases). The CDR3 covers 14 residues. The V and J ends lost 3 bases and 5 bases respectively, with 13 bases between them. Germline V gives CDR1 SGHTA, CDR2 FQGNSA. This CDR3 reads CASSLATGVTEAFF. DNA for the CDR3: TGTGCCAGCAGCTTGGCAACAGGTGTAACTGAAGCTTTCTTT.

V and J are TRBV24-1 and TRBJ2-6, with 7 bases lining up with TRBD1. J was trimmed by 2 bases and V by 4 bases; bases with no gene match: 1. This CDR3 is built from 15 residues. Germline V gene data show CDR1 as KGHDR and CDR2 as SFDVKD. The CDR3 sequence: CATSEDRAGANVLTF. CDR3 DNA sequence: TGTGCCACCAGTGAAGACAGGGCTGGGGCCAACGTCCTGACTTTC.

The chain recombines TRBV3-1 (or the pseudogene TRBV3-2) with TRBJ2-2; weak D call: TRBD1 (5 bases). V was cut by 1 base and J by 0 bases, with 9 bases left in between. This CDR3 region has 16 residues. The germline CDR1 and CDR2 sequences are LGHDT and YNNKEL (reference sequence). The CDR3, as DNA: TGTGCCAGCAGCCAAGGGCAGGGATCGAACACCGGGGAGCTGTTTTTT. It codes for CASSQGQGSNTGELFF.

The chain carries TRBV5-1 and TRBJ2-1; D perhaps matches TRBD2 (6 bases). Trimming took off 4 bases at V and 4 bases at J, with 15 bases between the two ends. The germline V gene encodes CDR1 SGHRS and CDR2 YFSETQ. The CDR3 has 15 amino acids. The CDR3 nucleotides read TGCGCCAGCAGCAAACTAGCCCAAAGTTACAATGAGCAGTTCTTC. Protein product: CASSKLAQSYNEQFF.

Here the CDR3 reads CSARVNEQFF. CDR3 coding DNA: TGCAGTGCTAGGGTCAATGAGCAGTTCTTC. This sequence joins TRBV20-1 and TRBJ2-1, with D uncertain. Per germline, CDR1 DFQATT and CDR2 SNEGSKA (reference sequence). The length of the CDR3 is 10 residues. The germline V and J ends were trimmed by 3 bases and 6 bases, with 3 bases remaining between them.

J is TRBJ2-5 and V is TRBV6-4; 9 nucleotides match TRBD1. Germline V CDR1 and CDR2: MRHNA, SNTAGT. The CDR3 totals 13 residues. V was pared by 5 bases and J by 6 bases, with 4 bases of the junction left unmatched. DNA of the CDR3: TGTGCCAGCAGTCCGGACAGGGGACAGACCCAGTACTTC. It encodes CASSPDRGQTQYF.

The chain recombines TRBV3-1 (or the pseudogene TRBV3-2) with TRBJ1-5, with unresolved D. The germline V and J ends were trimmed by 1 base and 6 bases, with 10 bases remaining between them. In germline, CDR1 is LGHDT, CDR2 YNNKEL (reference sequence). The CDR3 is made up of 14 amino acids. The CDR3 loop is CASSQGSFGQPQHF. In DNA form, the CDR3 reads TGTGCCAGCAGCCAAGGGTCATTCGGTCAGCCCCAGCATTTT.

The chain employs TRBV7-6 and TRBJ1-2; TRBD1 might be the D (5 bases). The CDR3 consists of 17 residues. Trimming left V 4 bases short and J 8 bases short, with 26 bases between. Germline V gives CDR1 SGHVS, CDR2 FNYEAQ. The CDR3: CASSSIEGKGPFRGYTF. The CDR3 region has the DNA TGTGCCAGCAGCTCAATAGAGGGAAAGGGGCCTTTCCGGGGCTACACCTTC.